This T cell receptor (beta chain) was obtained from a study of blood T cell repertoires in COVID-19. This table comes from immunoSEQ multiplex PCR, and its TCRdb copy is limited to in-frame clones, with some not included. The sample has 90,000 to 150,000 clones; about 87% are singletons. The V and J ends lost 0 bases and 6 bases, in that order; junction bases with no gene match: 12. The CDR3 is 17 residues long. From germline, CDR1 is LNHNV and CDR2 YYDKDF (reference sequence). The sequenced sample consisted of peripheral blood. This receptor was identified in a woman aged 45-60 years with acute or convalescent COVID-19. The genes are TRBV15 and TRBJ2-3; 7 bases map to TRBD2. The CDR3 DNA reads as TGTGCCACCAGCAGAGAAATTCAATACGGGAGGTCTGATACGCAGTATTTT. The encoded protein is CATSREIQYGRSDTQYF.